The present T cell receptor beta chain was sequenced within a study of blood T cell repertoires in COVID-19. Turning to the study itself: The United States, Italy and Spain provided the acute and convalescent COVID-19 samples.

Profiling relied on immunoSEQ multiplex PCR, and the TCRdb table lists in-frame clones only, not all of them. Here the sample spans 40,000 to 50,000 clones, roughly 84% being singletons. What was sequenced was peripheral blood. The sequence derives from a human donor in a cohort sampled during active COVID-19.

DNA for the CDR3: TGTGCCAGCAGTTCCCCCAGAGAGCAGTTCTTC. This translates into CASSSPREQFF. The rearrangement links TRBV28 to TRBJ2-1; D uncertain. V was clipped by 4 bases and J by 10 bases, with 8 bases between them. Germline V gene sequence: CDR1 MDHEN, CDR2 SYDVKM. The CDR3 spans 11 residues.